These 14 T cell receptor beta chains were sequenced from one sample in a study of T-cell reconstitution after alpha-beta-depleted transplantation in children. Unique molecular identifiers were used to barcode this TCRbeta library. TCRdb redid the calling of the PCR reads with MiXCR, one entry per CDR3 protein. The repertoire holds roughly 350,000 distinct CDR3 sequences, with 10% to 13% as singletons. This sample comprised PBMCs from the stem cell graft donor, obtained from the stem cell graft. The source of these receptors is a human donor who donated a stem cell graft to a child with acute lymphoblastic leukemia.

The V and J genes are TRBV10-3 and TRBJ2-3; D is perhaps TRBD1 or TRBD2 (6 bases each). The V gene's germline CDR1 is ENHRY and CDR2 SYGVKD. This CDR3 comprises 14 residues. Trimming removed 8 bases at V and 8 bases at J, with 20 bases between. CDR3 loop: CAIRRVQGEATQYF. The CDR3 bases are TGTGCCATCCGGAGGGTACAGGGTGAGGCTACGCAGTATTTT.

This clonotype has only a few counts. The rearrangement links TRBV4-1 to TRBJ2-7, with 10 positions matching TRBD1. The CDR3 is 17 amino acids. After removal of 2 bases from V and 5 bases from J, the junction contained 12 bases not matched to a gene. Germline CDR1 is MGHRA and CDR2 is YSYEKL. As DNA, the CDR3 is TGCGCCAGCAGCCAATACTTTAGACAGGGGGCGGGCCACGAGCAGTACTTC. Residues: CASSQYFRQGAGHEQYF.

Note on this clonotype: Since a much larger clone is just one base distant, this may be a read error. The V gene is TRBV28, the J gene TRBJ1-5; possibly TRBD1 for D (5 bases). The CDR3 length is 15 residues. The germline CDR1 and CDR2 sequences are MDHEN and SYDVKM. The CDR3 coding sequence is TGTGCCGGCAGTTTTGTGGGAGGGGGCAATCAGCCCCAGCATTTT. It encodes CAGSFVGGGNQPQHF.

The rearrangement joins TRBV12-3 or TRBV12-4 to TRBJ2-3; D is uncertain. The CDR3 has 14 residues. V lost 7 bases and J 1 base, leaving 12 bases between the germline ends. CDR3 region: CASTRRWGTDTQYF. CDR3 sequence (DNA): TGTGCCAGCACCCGCAGGTGGGGCACAGATACGCAGTATTTT.

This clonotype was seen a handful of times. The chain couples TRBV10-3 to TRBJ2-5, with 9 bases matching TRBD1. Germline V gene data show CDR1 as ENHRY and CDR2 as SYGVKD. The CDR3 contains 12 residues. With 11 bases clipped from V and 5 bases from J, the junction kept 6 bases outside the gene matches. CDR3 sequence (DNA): TGTGCCGTAGGACAGGGGCCGGAGACCCAGTACTTC. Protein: CAVGQGPETQYF.

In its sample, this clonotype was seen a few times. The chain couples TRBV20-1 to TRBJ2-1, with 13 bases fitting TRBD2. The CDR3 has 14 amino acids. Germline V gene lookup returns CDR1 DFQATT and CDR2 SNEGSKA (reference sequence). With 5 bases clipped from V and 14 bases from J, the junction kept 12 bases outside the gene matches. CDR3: CSAPRTSGSIDEFF. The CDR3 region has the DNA TGCAGTGCTCCACGGACTAGCGGGAGCATTGATGAGTTCTTC.

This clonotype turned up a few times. The CDR3 DNA is TGTGCCAGCAGTACGGCCCAAGAGACCCAGTACTTC. Amino acids: CASSTAQETQYF. The V call is TRBV28, the J call TRBJ2-5; D is unclear. The germline gives CDR1 MDHEN, CDR2 SYDVKM. There are 12 residues in the CDR3. With 5 bases removed from V and 1 base from J, the gap between germline ends came to 5 bases.

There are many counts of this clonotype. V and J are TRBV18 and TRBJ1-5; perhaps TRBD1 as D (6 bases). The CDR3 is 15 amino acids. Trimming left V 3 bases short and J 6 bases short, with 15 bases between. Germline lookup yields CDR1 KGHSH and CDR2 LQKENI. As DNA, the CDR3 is TGTGCCAGCTCACCGGGGGGCGGTGGGCTTCAGCCCCAGCATTTT. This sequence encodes CASSPGGGGLQPQHF.

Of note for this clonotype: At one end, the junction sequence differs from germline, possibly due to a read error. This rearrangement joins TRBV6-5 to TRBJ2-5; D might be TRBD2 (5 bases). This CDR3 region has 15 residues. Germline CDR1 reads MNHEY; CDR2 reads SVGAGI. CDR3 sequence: CASRYLGSSRETQYF. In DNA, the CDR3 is TGTGCCAGCCGTTACTTAGGGTCTAGCCGGGAGACCCAGTACTTC.

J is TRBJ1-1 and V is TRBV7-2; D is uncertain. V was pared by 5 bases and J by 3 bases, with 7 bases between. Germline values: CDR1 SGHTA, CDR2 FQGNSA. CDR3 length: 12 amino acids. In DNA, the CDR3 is TGTGCCAGCAGCCTCCTACACACTGAAGCTTTCTTT. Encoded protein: CASSLLHTEAFF.

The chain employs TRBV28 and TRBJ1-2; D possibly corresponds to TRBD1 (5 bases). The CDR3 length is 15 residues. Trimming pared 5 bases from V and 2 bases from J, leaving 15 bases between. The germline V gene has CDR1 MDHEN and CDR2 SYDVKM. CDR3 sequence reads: CASSAGGSGNYGYTF. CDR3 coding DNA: TGTGCCAGCAGTGCGGGGGGGTCTGGGAACTATGGCTACACCTTC.

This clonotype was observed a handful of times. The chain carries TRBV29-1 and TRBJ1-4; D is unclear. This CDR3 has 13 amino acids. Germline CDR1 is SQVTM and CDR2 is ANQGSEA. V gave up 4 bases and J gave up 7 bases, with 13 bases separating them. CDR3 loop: CSVAVGSGEKLFF. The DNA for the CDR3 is TGCAGCGTTGCGGTAGGGAGTGGTGAAAAACTGTTTTTT.

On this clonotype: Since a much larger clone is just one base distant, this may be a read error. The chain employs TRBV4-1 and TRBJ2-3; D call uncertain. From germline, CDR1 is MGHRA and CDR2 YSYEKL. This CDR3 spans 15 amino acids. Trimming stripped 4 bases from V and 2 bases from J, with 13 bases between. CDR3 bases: TGCGCCAGCAGCCCACCGTCGGTTAACACAGATACGCAGTATTTT. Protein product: CASSPPSVNTDTQYF.

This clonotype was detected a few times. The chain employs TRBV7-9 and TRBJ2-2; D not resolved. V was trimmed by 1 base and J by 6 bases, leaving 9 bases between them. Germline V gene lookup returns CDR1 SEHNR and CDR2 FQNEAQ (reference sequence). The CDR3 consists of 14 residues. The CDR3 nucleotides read TGTGCCAGCAGCTTAGAGGGCGGACCCGGGGAGCTGTTTTTT. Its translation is CASSLEGGPGELFF.